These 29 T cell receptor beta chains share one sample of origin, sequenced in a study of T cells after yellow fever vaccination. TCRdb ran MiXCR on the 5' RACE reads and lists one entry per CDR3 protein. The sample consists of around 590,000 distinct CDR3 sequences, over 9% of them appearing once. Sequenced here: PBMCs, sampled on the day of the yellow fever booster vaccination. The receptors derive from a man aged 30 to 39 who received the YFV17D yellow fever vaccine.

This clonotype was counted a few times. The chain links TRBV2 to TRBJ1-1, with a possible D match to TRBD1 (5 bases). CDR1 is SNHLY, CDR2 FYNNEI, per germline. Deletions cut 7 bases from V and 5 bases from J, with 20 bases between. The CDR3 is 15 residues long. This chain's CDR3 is CASIRTRDGETEAFF. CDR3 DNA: TGTGCCAGCATCCGAACCAGGGACGGAGAGACTGAAGCTTTCTTT.

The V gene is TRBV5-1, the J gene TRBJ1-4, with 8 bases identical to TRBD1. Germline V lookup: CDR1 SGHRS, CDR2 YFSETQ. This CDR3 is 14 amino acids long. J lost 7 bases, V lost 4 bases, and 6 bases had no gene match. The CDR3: CASSPGTGVEKLFF. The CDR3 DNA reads TGCGCCAGCAGCCCAGGGACAGGAGTTGAAAAACTGTTTTTT.

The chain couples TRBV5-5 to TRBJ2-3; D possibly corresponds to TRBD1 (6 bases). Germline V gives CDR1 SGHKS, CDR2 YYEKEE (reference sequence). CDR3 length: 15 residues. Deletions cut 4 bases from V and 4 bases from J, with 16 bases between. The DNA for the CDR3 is TGTGCCAGCAGCCCCGGCAGGGGTAGACCAGATACGCAGTATTTT. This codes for CASSPGRGRPDTQYF. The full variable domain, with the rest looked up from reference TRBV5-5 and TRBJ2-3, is DAGVTQSPTHLIKTRGQQVTLRCSPISGHKSVSWYQQVLGQGPQFIFQYYEKEERGRGNFPDRFSARQFPNYSSELNVNALLLGDSALYLCASSPGRGRPDTQYFGPGTRLTVL.

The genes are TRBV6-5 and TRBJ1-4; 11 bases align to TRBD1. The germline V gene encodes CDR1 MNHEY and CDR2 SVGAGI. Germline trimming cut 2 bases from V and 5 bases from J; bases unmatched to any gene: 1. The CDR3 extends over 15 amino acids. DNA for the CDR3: TGTGCCAGCAGTTACGGACAGGGGGCCAATGAAAAACTGTTTTTT. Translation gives CASSYGQGANEKLFF.

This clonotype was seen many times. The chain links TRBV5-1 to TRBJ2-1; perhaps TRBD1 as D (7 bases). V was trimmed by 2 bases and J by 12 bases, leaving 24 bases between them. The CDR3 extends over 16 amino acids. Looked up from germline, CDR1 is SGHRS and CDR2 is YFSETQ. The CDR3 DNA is TGCGCCAGCAGCTTACGGTTCGGCGGGATCCCAGGGGGGCAGTTCTTC. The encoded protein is CASSLRFGGIPGGQFF.

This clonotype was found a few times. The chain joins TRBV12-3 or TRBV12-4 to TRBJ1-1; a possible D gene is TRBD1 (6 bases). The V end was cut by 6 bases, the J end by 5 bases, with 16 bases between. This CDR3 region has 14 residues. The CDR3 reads CASSPSGHGTEAFF. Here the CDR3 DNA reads TGTGCCAGCAGCCCGTCGGGACACGGAACTGAAGCTTTCTTT.

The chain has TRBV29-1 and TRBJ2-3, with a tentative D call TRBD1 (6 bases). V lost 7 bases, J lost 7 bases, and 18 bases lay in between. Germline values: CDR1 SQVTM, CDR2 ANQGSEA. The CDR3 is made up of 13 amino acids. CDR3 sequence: CSARGSGDHTQYF. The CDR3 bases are TGCAGCGCGCGAGGTTCAGGGGATCATACGCAGTATTTT.

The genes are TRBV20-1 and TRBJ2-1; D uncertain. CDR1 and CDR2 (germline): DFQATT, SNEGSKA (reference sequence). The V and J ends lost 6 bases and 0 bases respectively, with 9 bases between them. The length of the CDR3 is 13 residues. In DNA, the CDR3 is TGCAGTGCCTCGGGCCCCTCCTACAATGAGCAGTTCTTC. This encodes CSASGPSYNEQFF.

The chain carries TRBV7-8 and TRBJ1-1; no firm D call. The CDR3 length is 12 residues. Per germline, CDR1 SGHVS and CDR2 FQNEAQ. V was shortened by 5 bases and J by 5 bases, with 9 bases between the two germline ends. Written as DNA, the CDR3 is TGTGCCAGCAGCAGGTTAGGAACTGAAGCTTTCTTT. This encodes CASSRLGTEAFF.

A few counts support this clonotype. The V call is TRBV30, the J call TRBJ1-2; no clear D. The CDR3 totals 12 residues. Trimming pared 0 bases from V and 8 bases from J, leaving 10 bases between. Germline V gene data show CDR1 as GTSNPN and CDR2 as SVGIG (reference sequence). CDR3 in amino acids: CAWSVSIWGYTF. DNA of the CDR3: TGTGCCTGGAGTGTATCGATCTGGGGCTACACCTTC.

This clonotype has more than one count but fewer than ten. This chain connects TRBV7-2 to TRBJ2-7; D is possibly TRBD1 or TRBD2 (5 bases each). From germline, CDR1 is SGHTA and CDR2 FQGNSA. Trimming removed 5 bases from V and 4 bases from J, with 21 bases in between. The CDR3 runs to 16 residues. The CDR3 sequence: CASSPGPNLNNYEQYF. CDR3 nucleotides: TGTGCCAGCAGCCCGGGGCCCAACCTAAACAATTACGAGCAGTACTTC.

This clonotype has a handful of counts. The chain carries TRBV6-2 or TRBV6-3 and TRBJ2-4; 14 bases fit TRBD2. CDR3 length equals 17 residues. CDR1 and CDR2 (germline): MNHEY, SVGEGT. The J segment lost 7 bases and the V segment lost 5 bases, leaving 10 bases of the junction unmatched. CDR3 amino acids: CASSRGTSGSVWNIQYF. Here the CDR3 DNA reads TGTGCCAGCAGTCGAGGGACTAGCGGGAGCGTATGGAACATTCAGTACTTC.

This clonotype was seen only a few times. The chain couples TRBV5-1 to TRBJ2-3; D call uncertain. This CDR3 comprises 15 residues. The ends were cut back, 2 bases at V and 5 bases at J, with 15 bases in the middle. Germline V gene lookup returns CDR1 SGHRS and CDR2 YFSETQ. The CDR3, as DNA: TGCGCCAGCAGCTTTATTAGGTTGGGTCAAGATACGCAGTATTTT. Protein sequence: CASSFIRLGQDTQYF.

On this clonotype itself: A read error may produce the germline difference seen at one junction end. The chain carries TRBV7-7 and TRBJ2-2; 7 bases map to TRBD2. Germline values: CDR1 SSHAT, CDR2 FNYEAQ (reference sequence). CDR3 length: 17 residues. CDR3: CASSLGSGATNTGELFF. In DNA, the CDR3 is TGTGCTAGCAGCTTAGGCAGCGGGGCCACGAACACCGGGGAGCTGTTTTTT.

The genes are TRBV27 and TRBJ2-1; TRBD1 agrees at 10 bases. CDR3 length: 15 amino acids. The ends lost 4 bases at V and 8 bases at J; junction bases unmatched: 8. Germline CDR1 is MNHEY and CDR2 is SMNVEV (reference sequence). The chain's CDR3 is CASSSSGTGDDEQFF. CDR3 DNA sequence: TGTGCCAGCAGTTCCTCCGGGACAGGGGATGATGAGCAGTTCTTC.

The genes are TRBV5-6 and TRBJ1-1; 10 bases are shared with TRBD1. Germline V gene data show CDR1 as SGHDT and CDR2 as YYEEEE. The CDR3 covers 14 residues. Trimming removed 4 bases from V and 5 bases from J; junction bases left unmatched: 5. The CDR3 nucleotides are TGTGCCAGCAGCGCGACAGGGGGCTATACTGAAGCTTTCTTT. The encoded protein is CASSATGGYTEAFF.

The DNA for the CDR3 is TGTGCCAGCAGTGACTCCCAGGGACGCCGGGCGGTGTGGGAGCAGTACTTC. Translating gives CASSDSQGRRAVWEQYF. The rearrangement links TRBV2 to TRBJ2-7; D assignment may be TRBD1 or TRBD2 (5 bases each). V lost 3 bases, J lost 7 bases, and 25 bases lay in between. Germline V lookup: CDR1 SNHLY, CDR2 FYNNEI. CDR3 length equals 17 residues. The full variable domain, in which reference TRBV2 and TRBJ2-7 provide the parts outside the CDR3, is EPEVTQTPSHQVTQMGQEVILRCVPISNHLYFYWYRQILGQKVEFLVSFYNNEISEKSEIFDDQFSVERPDGSNFTLKIRSTKLEDSAMYFCASSDSQGRRAVWEQYFGPGTRLTVT.

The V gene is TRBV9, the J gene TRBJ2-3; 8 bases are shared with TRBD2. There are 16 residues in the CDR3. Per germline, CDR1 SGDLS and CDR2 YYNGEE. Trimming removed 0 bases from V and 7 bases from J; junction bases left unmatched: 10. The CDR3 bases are TGTGCCAGCAGCGTAGCCCAGCGGGAGAGGGTAAATACGCAGTATTTT. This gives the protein CASSVAQRERVNTQYF.

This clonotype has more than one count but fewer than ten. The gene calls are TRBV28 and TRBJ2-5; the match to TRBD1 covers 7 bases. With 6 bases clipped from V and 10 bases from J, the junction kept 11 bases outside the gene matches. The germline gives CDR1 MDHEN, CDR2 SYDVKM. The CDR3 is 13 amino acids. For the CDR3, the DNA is TGTGCCAGCAGGCTAACAGGGGTGAGGGGCCAGTACTTC. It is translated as CASRLTGVRGQYF.

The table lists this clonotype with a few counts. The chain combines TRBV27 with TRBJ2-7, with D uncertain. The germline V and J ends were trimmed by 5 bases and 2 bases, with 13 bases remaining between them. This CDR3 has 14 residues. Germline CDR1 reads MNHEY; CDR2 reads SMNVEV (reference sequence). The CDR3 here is CASSLDRYAYEQYF. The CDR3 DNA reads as TGTGCCAGCAGTCTCGACCGGTACGCCTACGAGCAGTACTTC.

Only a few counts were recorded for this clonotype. The DNA for the CDR3 is TGTGCCATTAGAACCGAGGGCAGCTCTGGAAACACCATATATTTT. Protein sequence: CAIRTEGSSGNTIYF. The chain combines TRBV10-3 with TRBJ1-3; unclear D gene. Germline V gene sequence: CDR1 ENHRY, CDR2 SYGVKD. CDR3 size: 15 residues. The V and J ends lost 9 bases and 0 bases respectively, with 15 bases between them.

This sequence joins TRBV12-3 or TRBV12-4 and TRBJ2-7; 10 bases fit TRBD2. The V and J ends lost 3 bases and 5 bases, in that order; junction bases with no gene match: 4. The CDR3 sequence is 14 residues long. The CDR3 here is CASSLRTSGHEQYF. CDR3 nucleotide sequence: TGTGCCAGCAGTTTGCGGACTAGCGGCCACGAGCAGTACTTC.

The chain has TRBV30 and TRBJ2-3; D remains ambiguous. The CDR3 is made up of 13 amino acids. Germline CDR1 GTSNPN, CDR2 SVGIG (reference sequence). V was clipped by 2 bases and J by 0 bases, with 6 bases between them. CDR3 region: CAWSYSSTDTQYF. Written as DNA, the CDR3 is TGTGCCTGGAGTTATTCTAGCACAGATACGCAGTATTTT.

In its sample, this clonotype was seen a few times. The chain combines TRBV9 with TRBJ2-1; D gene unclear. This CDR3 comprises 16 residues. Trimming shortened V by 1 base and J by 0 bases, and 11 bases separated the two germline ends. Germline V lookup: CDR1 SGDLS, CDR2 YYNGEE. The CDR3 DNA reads TGTGCCAGCAGCGTATTTAGTACGAGCTCCTACAATGAGCAGTTCTTC. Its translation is CASSVFSTSSYNEQFF.

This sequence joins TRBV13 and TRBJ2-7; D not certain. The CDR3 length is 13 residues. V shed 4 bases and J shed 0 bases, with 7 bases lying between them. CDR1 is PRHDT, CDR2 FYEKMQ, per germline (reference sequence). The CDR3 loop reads CASSSKNSYEQYF. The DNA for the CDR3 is TGTGCCAGCAGCTCTAAAAACTCCTACGAGCAGTACTTC.

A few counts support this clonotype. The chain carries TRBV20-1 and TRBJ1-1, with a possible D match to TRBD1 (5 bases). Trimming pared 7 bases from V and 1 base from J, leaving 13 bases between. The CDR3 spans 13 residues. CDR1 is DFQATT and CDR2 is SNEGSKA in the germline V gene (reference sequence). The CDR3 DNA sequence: TGCAGTGTCACAACAGGCGGGAACACTGAAGCTTTCTTT. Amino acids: CSVTTGGNTEAFF.

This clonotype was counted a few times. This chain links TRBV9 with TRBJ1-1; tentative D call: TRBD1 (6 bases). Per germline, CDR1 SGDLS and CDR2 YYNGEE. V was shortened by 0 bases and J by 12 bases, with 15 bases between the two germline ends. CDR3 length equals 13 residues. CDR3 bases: TGTGCCAGCAGCGTAGTAGGAGGGGGGGAGACTTTCTTT. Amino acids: CASSVVGGGETFF.

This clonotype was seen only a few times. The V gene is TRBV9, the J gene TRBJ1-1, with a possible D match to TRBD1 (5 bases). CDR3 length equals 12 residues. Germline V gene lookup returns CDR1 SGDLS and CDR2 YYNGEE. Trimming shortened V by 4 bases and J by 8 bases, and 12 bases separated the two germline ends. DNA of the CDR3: TGTGCCAGCAGCACCAGACAGAACGAAGCTTTCTTT. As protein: CASSTRQNEAFF.

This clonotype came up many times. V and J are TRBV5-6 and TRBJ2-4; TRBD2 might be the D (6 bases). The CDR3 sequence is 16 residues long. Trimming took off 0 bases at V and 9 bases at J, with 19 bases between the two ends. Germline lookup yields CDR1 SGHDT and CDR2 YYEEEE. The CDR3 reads CASSLAGVSSGFIQYF. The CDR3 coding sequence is TGTGCCAGCAGCTTGGCGGGAGTGTCCTCGGGATTCATTCAGTACTTC. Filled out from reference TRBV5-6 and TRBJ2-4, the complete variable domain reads DAGVTQSPTHLIKTRGQQVTLRCSPKSGHDTVSWYQQALGQGPQFIFQYYEEEERQRGNFPDRFSGHQFPNYSSELNVNALLLGDSALYLCASSLAGVSSGFIQYFGAGTRLSVL.